The 15 T cell receptor beta chains reported below all come from one sample, sequenced in a study of blood T cell repertoires in COVID-19 (dated by TCRdb to the early 2020s). The library came from the immunoSEQ multiplex PCR assay. As stored in TCRdb, this immuneACCESS dataset retains in-frame rearrangements with V and J assigned. A fraction of the clones does not appear; measured against another copy, unresolved V genes explain less than half of the discrepancy, and the remainder lacks a known reason. In all, the sample holds under 300,000 clones, and roughly nine tenths of those were seen once. Approximately 7.9% of the sample is in the top ten clones. Material: peripheral blood. These receptors came from a man aged 55 to 70 who had recovered from COVID-19.

This chain connects TRBV4-2 to TRBJ2-1, with 12 bases identical to TRBD1. The trim removed 1 base at V and 6 bases at J, leaving 10 bases unmatched. This CDR3 region has 18 residues. Germline V gene data show CDR1 as LGHNA and CDR2 as YNFKEQ. The CDR3 coding sequence is TGTGCCAGCAGCCAAGTTGGGACAGGGGGCGCGGTAGGCAATGAGCAGTTCTTC. Translation: CASSQVGTGGAVGNEQFF.

The V call is TRBV24-1, the J call TRBJ2-1; the match to TRBD1 covers 8 bases. The CDR3 is 16 amino acids. Germline V gives CDR1 KGHDR, CDR2 SFDVKD. J lost 6 bases, V lost 1 base, and 7 bases had no gene match. DNA of the CDR3: TGTGCCACCAGTGATTTCCCCAGGACAGGGCGCAATGAGCAGTTCTTC. This translates into CATSDFPRTGRNEQFF.

The chain combines TRBV30 with TRBJ2-7; D perhaps matches TRBD1 (6 bases). From germline, CDR1 is GTSNPN and CDR2 SVGIG (reference sequence). CDR3 length: 12 amino acids. The V end was cut by 5 bases, the J end by 6 bases, with 14 bases between. CDR3: CAWGTGFAEQYF. The CDR3 DNA is TGTGCCTGGGGAACAGGGTTCGCCGAGCAGTACTTC.

This rearrangement joins TRBV7-9 to TRBJ1-6; maybe TRBD1 (6 bases). This CDR3 comprises 14 residues. From germline, CDR1 is SEHNR and CDR2 FQNEAQ (reference sequence). V shed 4 bases and J shed 7 bases, with 11 bases lying between them. In DNA, the CDR3 is TGTGCCAGCAGCTACAGGGTGACCAATTCACCCCTCCACTTT. This sequence encodes CASSYRVTNSPLHF.

The chain has TRBV6-5 and TRBJ1-2, with D perhaps matching TRBD1 (5 bases). This CDR3 comprises 14 residues. CDR1 is MNHEY, CDR2 SVGAGI, per germline. Trimming pared 6 bases from V and 2 bases from J, leaving 13 bases between. CDR3 bases: TGTGCCAGCAGGGGCGGGGGGATCAACTATGGCTACACCTTC. This codes for CASRGGGINYGYTF.

This chain uses TRBV12-3 or TRBV12-4 with TRBJ1-1, with unresolved D. The CDR3 consists of 12 residues. V lost 6 bases and J 5 bases, leaving 10 bases between the germline ends. CDR3: CASSRPGTEAFF. Here the CDR3 DNA reads TGTGCCAGCAGCCGTCCCGGGACTGAAGCTTTCTTT.

This clone was recorded once. The V call is TRBV7-9, the J call TRBJ2-1, with D maybe TRBD2 (6 bases). The CDR3 runs 13 residues. Trimming left V 4 bases short and J 8 bases short, with 12 bases between. The V gene's germline CDR1 is SEHNR and CDR2 FQNEAQ (reference sequence). The CDR3 is CASSYPSGDEQFF. The CDR3 DNA reads TGTGCCAGCAGCTACCCTTCGGGGGATGAGCAGTTCTTC. The complete variable domain, with remaining parts taken from reference TRBV7-9 and TRBJ2-1, reads DTGVSQNPRHKITKRGQNVTFRCDPISEHNRLYWYRQTLGQGPEFLTYFQNEAQLEKSRLLSDRFSAERPKGSFSTLEIQRTEQGDSAMYLCASSYPSGDEQFFGPGTRLTVL.

The chain combines TRBV5-1 with TRBJ1-4, with 10 bases aligning to TRBD1. V trimming: 4 bases; J trimming: 7 bases; junction bases outside the gene matches: 7. The CDR3 loop spans 15 amino acids. Looked up from germline, CDR1 is SGHRS and CDR2 is YFSETQ. The CDR3 nucleotides read TGCGCCAGCAGCGACTCCGGGGACAGGGGTGAAAAACTGTTTTTT. This sequence encodes CASSDSGDRGEKLFF.

J is TRBJ1-4 and V is TRBV7-2, with D maybe TRBD1 (5 bases). The CDR3 totals 16 residues. From germline, CDR1 is SGHTA and CDR2 FQGNSA. V shed 1 base and J shed 2 bases, with 11 bases lying between them. CDR3: CASSLGGRPTNEKLFF. CDR3 sequence (DNA): TGTGCCAGCAGCTTAGGGGGCAGGCCGACTAATGAAAAACTGTTTTTT.

This chain connects TRBV20-1 to TRBJ1-5, with 8 bases matching TRBD1. CDR3 length: 16 residues. V shed 3 bases, J shed 3 bases, and the junction held 10 bases outside the gene matches. Germline CDR1 and CDR2: DFQATT and SNEGSKA (reference sequence). This CDR3 is CSASARDRTLNQPQHF. CDR3 coding DNA: TGCAGTGCTAGTGCCCGGGACAGGACGCTCAATCAGCCCCAGCATTTT.

V usage is TRBV10-3 and J usage is TRBJ2-2; tentatively, D is TRBD2 (7 bases). This CDR3 comprises 14 residues. CDR1 and CDR2 (germline): ENHRY, SYGVKD. V was clipped by 9 bases and J by 6 bases, with 17 bases between them. As DNA, the CDR3 is TGTGCCATACCGTGGCGGGGGCGTCCCGGGGAGCTGTTTTTT. This encodes CAIPWRGRPGELFF.

The chain joins TRBV5-1 to TRBJ1-5; 9 nucleotides align to TRBD1. The CDR3 loop spans 19 amino acids. Germline V lookup: CDR1 SGHRS, CDR2 YFSETQ. The J segment lost 1 base and the V segment lost 0 bases, leaving 11 bases of the junction unmatched. CDR3 coding DNA: TGCGCCAGCAGCTTGGAGCCGGGACAGGGAGGATTAAGCAATCAGCCCCAGCATTTT. This encodes CASSLEPGQGGLSNQPQHF. Full variable domain (remainder filled in from reference TRBV5-1 and TRBJ1-5): KAGVTQTPRYLIKTRGQQVTLSCSPISGHRSVSWYQQTPGQGLQFLFEYFSETQRNKGNFPGRFSGRQFSNSRSEMNVSTLELGDSALYLCASSLEPGQGGLSNQPQHFGDGTRLSIL.

To note about this clone: Other DNA variants within this sample encode the same CDR3. The chain joins TRBV6-5 to TRBJ2-5; TRBD2 agrees at 11 bases. This CDR3 contains 14 residues. The ends lost 6 bases at V and 2 bases at J; junction bases unmatched: 2. Germline-derived CDR1 and CDR2 are MNHEY and SVGAGI. The CDR3 protein is CASSLAGGQETQYF. The CDR3 region has the DNA TGTGCCAGCAGCTTAGCGGGGGGGCAAGAGACCCAGTACTTC.

The chain combines TRBV7-9 with TRBJ2-7; TRBD1 agrees at 7 bases. V shed 2 bases and J 4 bases; nucleotides not matched to a gene: 5. Per germline, CDR1 SEHNR and CDR2 FQNEAQ (reference sequence). The CDR3 is made up of 14 amino acids. Here the CDR3 DNA reads TGTGCCAGCAGCTTAACAGGGGAAGTGTACGAGCAGTACTTC. It codes for CASSLTGEVYEQYF.

This sequence joins TRBV30 and TRBJ1-2; TRBD1 aligns across 7 bases. The V gene end was trimmed by 2 bases and the J gene end by 6 bases; junction bases not matched to a gene: 12. The germline CDR1 and CDR2 sequences are GTSNPN and SVGIG (reference sequence). The CDR3 extends over 15 amino acids. CDR3 sequence: CAWSRNGQGVHGYTF. The CDR3 DNA follows: TGTGCCTGGAGTAGGAACGGGCAGGGGGTTCATGGCTACACCTTC.